One and the same sample provided the 13 T cell receptor beta chains below, sequenced in a study of control samples from healthy donors and cancer patients. Here immunoSEQ multiplex PCR was the method, and the copy in TCRdb shows in-frame clones only, minus some. The sample has approximately 150,000 clones; around 92% are singletons. Input material: blood. These receptors originate from a man aged 25-40 years in good health.

This chain connects TRBV10-3 to TRBJ1-5; perhaps TRBD1 as D (5 bases). Germline V lookup: CDR1 ENHRY, CDR2 SYGVKD. CDR3 length equals 16 residues. Between the trimmed V and J ends, which lost 0 bases and 2 bases, there was a span of 11 bases. CDR3 region: CAISESGGVGNQPQHF. As DNA, the CDR3 is TGTGCCATCAGTGAGTCTGGGGGGGTAGGCAATCAGCCCCAGCATTTT.

V usage is TRBV28 and J usage is TRBJ2-7, with TRBD2 matching 12 bases. The CDR3 sequence is 15 residues long. Trimming took 3 bases from V and 4 from J; bases not matched to a gene: 4. Germline V gene sequence: CDR1 MDHEN, CDR2 SYDVKM. CDR3 region: CASSLTSGGQYEQYF. The CDR3 DNA sequence: TGTGCCAGCAGTTTGACTAGCGGGGGACAATACGAGCAGTACTTC.

The rearrangement joins TRBV7-9 to TRBJ1-3, with D hard to call. Looked up from germline, CDR1 is SEHNR and CDR2 is FQNEAQ (reference sequence). CDR3 length equals 15 residues. Trimming pared 4 bases from V and 2 bases from J, leaving 12 bases between. CDR3 loop: CASSSLIQAGNTIYF. In nucleotides, the CDR3 is TGTGCCAGCAGCTCCCTTATCCAGGCTGGAAACACCATATATTTT.

V gene TRBV9 combines with J gene TRBJ1-2; 8 bases fit TRBD1. Germline loops: CDR1 SGDLS, CDR2 YYNGEE. Trimming at V came to 0 bases and at J to 4 bases, leaving 5 bases not matched to a gene. The CDR3 sequence is 15 residues long. Here the CDR3 reads CASSVASGGGYGYTF. For the CDR3, the DNA is TGTGCCAGCAGCGTAGCTTCAGGGGGCGGCTATGGCTACACCTTC.

V gene TRBV7-9 combines with J gene TRBJ2-3; 10 nucleotides agree with TRBD1. J was trimmed by 0 bases and V by 5 bases; bases with no gene match: 8. This CDR3 has 17 residues. The germline CDR1 and CDR2 sequences are SEHNR and FQNEAQ (reference sequence). The CDR3 spells CASSLPRDRGSTDTQYF. The CDR3, as DNA: TGTGCCAGCAGCCTACCTCGGGACAGGGGAAGCACAGATACGCAGTATTTT.

V usage is TRBV10-3 and J usage is TRBJ1-1, with D uncertain. Germline assignment: CDR1 ENHRY and CDR2 SYGVKD. The CDR3 loop spans 13 amino acids. V lost 2 bases and J lost 0, with 4 bases in between. CDR3 coding DNA: TGTGCCATCAGTGAGCCCATGAACACTGAAGCTTTCTTT. Its protein product is CAISEPMNTEAFF.

CDR3 residues: CAWSQVSGYGYTF. CDR3 in DNA: TGTGCCTGGAGCCAGGTGTCCGGGTATGGCTACACCTTC. The chain is built from TRBV30 and TRBJ1-2; no clear D. This CDR3 region has 13 residues. The V and J ends lost 3 bases and 5 bases respectively, with 13 bases between them. CDR1 GTSNPN and CDR2 SVGIG come from the germline V gene (reference sequence).

The genes are TRBV19 and TRBJ1-1; 8 bases line up with TRBD1. CDR1 and CDR2 (germline): LNHDA, SQIVND (reference sequence). V dropped 5 bases and J dropped 0; count of bases not matched to a gene: 11. The CDR3 contains 17 residues. The CDR3 sequence is CASSSRTGIILNTEAFF. CDR3 DNA sequence: TGTGCCAGTAGTTCTAGGACAGGGATCATTTTGAACACTGAAGCTTTCTTT.

This chain uses TRBV25-1 with TRBJ1-1; 7 nucleotides line up with TRBD1. J gave up 1 base and V 7 bases, and 9 bases lay outside the gene matches. Germline CDR1 reads MGHDK; CDR2 reads SYGVNS. The CDR3 contains 15 residues. In DNA, the CDR3 is TGTGCCAGCACCACCTCAGGGGGGCCGAACACTGAAGCTTTCTTT. This translates into CASTTSGGPNTEAFF.

This rearrangement joins TRBV7-9 to TRBJ2-3, with D hard to call. The germline CDR1 and CDR2 sequences are SEHNR and FQNEAQ (reference sequence). This CDR3 spans 12 amino acids. V was trimmed by 5 bases and J by 2 bases, leaving 5 bases between them. CDR3 in DNA: TGTGCCAGCAGCCACGTCACAGATACGCAGTATTTT. It translates to CASSHVTDTQYF.

V is TRBV19 and J is TRBJ1-6; D is uncertain. Germline assignment: CDR1 LNHDA and CDR2 SQIVND (reference sequence). The V gene lost 8 bases and the J gene lost 3 bases, with 11 bases spanning the gap. The CDR3 is made up of 14 amino acids. CDR3 region: CASQTQIYNSPLHF. The CDR3 DNA sequence: TGTGCCAGTCAGACCCAAATCTATAATTCACCCCTCCACTTT.

Only one count was recorded for this clone. The chain joins TRBV11-3 to TRBJ2-2, with D hard to call. The CDR3 spans 15 residues. Germline V gene lookup returns CDR1 SGHNT and CDR2 YENEEA. Trimming left V 0 bases short and J 7 bases short, with 12 bases between. The DNA for the CDR3 is TGTGCCAGCAGCTTAGACAGCTCCCAAATCGGGGAGCTGTTTTTT. This sequence encodes CASSLDSSQIGELFF.

The rearrangement joins TRBV6-6 to TRBJ1-2, with D perhaps TRBD1 (5 bases). CDR1 MNHNY and CDR2 SVGAGI come from the germline V gene (reference sequence). V was cut by 2 bases and J by 0 bases, with 10 bases left in between. The CDR3 has 15 residues. Written as DNA, the CDR3 is TGTGCCAGCAGTTACCCAGGGTTCGCTAACTATGGCTACACCTTC. Translating gives CASSYPGFANYGYTF.